The present T cell receptor beta chain was sequenced within a study of T-cell memory formation after mild COVID-19. Study results and caveats: CD4/CD8 balance characterized clones contracting day 15 to 85, and CD4+ skew characterized later expanders. The pre-infection memory compartment contained some responding clones, suggesting cross-reactive memory joined.

This clonotype showed up just a few times. No antigen is known for it. TCRdb recomputed calls from the 5' RACE reads with MiXCR, one row per CDR3 protein. The sample includes approximately 570,000 distinct CDR3 sequences, about a sixth of them seen just once. The CDR3 runs 15 residues. Per the germline V gene, CDR1 is DFQATT and CDR2 is SNEGSKA (reference sequence). J was trimmed by 4 bases and V by 2 bases; bases with no gene match: 8. The chain is built from TRBV20-1 and TRBJ2-3, with 8 bases aligning to TRBD1. This clonotype was sampled from an adult woman who had mild COVID-19 (a few samples of this study predate the infection). Cell type and time point are not known. Sequenced material: PBMCs or a T cell subset sorted from them (not recorded which). The DNA of the CDR3 is TGCAGTGCTAGACCGACAGGGGATCGCGCAGATACGCAGTATTTT. Translation: CSARPTGDRADTQYF.